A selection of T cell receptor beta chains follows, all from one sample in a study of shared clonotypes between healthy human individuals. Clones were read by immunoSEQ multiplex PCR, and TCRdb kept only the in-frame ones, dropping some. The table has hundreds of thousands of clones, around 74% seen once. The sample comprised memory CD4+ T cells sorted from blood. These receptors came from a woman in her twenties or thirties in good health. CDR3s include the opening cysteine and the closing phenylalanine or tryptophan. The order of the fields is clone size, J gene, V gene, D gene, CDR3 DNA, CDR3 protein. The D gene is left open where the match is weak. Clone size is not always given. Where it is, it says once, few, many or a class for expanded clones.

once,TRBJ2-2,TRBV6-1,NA,TGTGCCAGCAGTGAGGGTGGAAACACCGGGGAGCTGTTTTTT,CASSEGGNTGELFF
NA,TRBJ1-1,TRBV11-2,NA,TGTGCCAGCAGCACACGCCCAGGGGCCAACACTGAAGCTTTCTTT,CASSTRPGANTEAFF
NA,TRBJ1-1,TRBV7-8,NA,TGTGCCAGCAGCGGGCGGGGCAGGGGAGGGACTGAAGCTTTCTTT,CASSGRGRGGTEAFF
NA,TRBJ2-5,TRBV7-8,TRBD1,TGTGCCAGCAGCTTATTGTCCGCAGGGGGCGGTTTCGAGACCCAGTACTTC,CASSLLSAGGGFETQYF
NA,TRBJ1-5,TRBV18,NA,TGTGCCAGCTCTCGGGCCGTAGAACAGCCCCAGCATTTT,CASSRAVEQPQHF
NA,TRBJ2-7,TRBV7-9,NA,TGTGCCAGCAGCTTAATCGGGGTCGCGGAAGAGCAGTACTTC,CASSLIGVAEEQYF
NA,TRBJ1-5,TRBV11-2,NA,TGTGCCAGCAGCTTAACAGGGTCGGGGAGGCAGCCCCAGCATTTT,CASSLTGSGRQPQHF
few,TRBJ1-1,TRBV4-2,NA,TGTGCCAGCAGCCAAGTAATTGCCGACTTCACTGAAGCTTTCTTT,CASSQVIADFTEAFF
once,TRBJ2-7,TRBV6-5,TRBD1,TGTGCCAGCAGTTATAGGGGGCCCTCCTTGGAGCAGTACTTC,CASSYRGPSLEQYF
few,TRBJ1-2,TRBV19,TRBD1,TGTGCCAGTAGTATACTACAGGGGGCTGGTGGCTACACCTTC,CASSILQGAGGYTF
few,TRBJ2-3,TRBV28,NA,TGTGCCAGCAGTCTCTCTCGAGATAACGAGATGCAGTATTTT,CASSLSRDNEMQYF
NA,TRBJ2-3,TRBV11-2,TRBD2,TGTGCCAGCAGCTTATTTAGGGCGGGAGCAGATACGCAGTATTTT,CASSLFRAGADTQYF
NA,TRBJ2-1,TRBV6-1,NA,TGTGCCAGCAGTGTAGATAGCGACCCCTACAATGAGCAGTTCTTC,CASSVDSDPYNEQFF
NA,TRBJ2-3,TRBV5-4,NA,TGTGCCAGCAGCAACCAGCAAGGGGATGTTCAAGATACGCAGTATTTT,CASSNQQGDVQDTQYF
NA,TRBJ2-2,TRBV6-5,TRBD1,TGTGCCAGCATGGGACAGGGGTGGACCGGGGAGCTGTTTTTT,CASMGQGWTGELFF
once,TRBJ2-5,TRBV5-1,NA,TGCGCCAGCAGCTTGGTTTCAGTCCAAGAGACCCAGTACTTC,CASSLVSVQETQYF
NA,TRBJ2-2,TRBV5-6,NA,TGTGCCAGCAGCTCCTACAGATTGAACACCGGGGAGCTGTTTTTT,CASSSYRLNTGELFF
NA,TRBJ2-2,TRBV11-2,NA,TGTGCCAGCAGCTTAGATCCGCGGAAGAACACCGGGGAGCTGTTTTTT,CASSLDPRKNTGELFF
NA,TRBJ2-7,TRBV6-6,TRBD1,TGTGCCAGCAGTCCTCAGGGGACAGGGTACGAGCAGTACTTC,CASSPQGTGYEQYF
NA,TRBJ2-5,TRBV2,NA,TGTGCCAGCAGTGAAATGGGCCAGGGTCTTCAGGAGACCCAGTACTTC,CASSEMGQGLQETQYF
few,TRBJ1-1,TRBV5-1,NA,TGCGCCAGCAGCTTGGATGCAGGGGAAACTGAAGCTTTCTTT,CASSLDAGETEAFF
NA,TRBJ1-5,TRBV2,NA,TGTGCCAGCAGTGAGATGACCGTAAGGCCCCAGCATTTT,CASSEMTVRPQHF
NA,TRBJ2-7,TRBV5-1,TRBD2,TGCGCCAGCAGCTTACTAGCGGGAGCCCCCGAGCAGTACTTC,CASSLLAGAPEQYF
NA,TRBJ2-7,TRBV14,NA,TGTGCCAGCAGAGGGTCAGGTAGCGGCCTCTCCTACGAGCAGTACTTC,CASRGSGSGLSYEQYF
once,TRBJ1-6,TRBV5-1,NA,TGCGCCAGCAGCATAACAGGATTCCTCGCGGAATCACCCCTCCACTTT,CASSITGFLAESPLHF
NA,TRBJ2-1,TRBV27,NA,TGTGCCAGCAGTTCGGGGGCGCCCTCCTACAATGAGCAGTTCTTC,CASSSGAPSYNEQFF
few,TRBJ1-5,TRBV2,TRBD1,TGTGCCAGTAAACCCCAGGGGGTCGTGGGTCAGCCCCAGCATTTT,CASKPQGVVGQPQHF
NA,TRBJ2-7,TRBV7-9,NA,TGTGCCAGCAGCTTAATTCCGGGGTCCTACGAGCAGTACTTC,CASSLIPGSYEQYF
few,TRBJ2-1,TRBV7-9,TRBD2,TGTGCCAGCAGCTCGGGACTAGCGGGCTCCTACAATGAGCAGTTCTTC,CASSSGLAGSYNEQFF
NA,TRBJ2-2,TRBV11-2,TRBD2,TGTGCCAGCAGCTTAGGACTAGCGGAGATAAACACCGGGGAGCTGTTTTTT,CASSLGLAEINTGELFF
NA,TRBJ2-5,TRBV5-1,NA,TGCGCCAGCACCAGGACGGGGGACCAAGAGACCCAGTACTTC,CASTRTGDQETQYF
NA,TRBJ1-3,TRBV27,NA,TGTGCCAGCAGTTTGGGCAGGCCAGGAAACACCATATATTTT,CASSLGRPGNTIYF
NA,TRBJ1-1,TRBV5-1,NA,TGCGCCAGCAGCTTGGCGGGGGGTAACACTGAAGCTTTCTTT,CASSLAGGNTEAFF
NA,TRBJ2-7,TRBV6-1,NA,TGTGCCAGCAGTGAAGCCCCCTCAGGGTCCGAGCAGTACTTC,CASSEAPSGSEQYF
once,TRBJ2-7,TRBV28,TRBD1,TGTGCCAGCAGCCAATCCCGGACAGGGAGCACCGAGCAGTACTTC,CASSQSRTGSTEQYF
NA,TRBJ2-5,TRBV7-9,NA,TGTGCCAGCAGCTTAGCATCGGTAGGGGCAGTCGAGACCCAGTACTTC,CASSLASVGAVETQYF
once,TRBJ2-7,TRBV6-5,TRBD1,TGTGCCAGCAGTTACTCGGACAGGTGGGGGACCGAGCAGTACTTC,CASSYSDRWGTEQYF
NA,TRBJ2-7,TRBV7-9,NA,TGTGCCAGCAGCCAAGACACTTGGGCGGGACCCCGAACCTACGAGCAGTACTTC,CASSQDTWAGPRTYEQYF
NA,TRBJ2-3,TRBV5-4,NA,TGTGCCAGCAGCCACGGGAGCCAGGGACCAGATACGCAGTATTTT,CASSHGSQGPDTQYF
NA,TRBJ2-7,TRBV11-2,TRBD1,TGTGCCAGCAGCTTTGACGTCGGACAGGGTATAAGGTACGAGCAGTACTTC,CASSFDVGQGIRYEQYF
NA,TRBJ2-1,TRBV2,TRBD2,TGTGCCAGCAGGCCCATAGCGGGAGGTTTCAATGAGCAGTTCTTC,CASRPIAGGFNEQFF
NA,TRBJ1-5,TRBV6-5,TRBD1,TGTGCCAGCAGTTACTCCCGACAGGGCGATCAGCCCCAGCATTTT,CASSYSRQGDQPQHF
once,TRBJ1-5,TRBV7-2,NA,TGTGCCAGCAGCTTGTCCGGGGATCAGCCCCAGCATTTT,CASSLSGDQPQHF
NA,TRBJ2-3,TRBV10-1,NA,TGCGCCAGCAGCCCCACCGGGACGGGGCTAGATACGCAGTATTTT,CASSPTGTGLDTQYF
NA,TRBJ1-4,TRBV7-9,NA,TGTGCCAGCAGCTTTGACGCAGGGGCTAATGAAAAACTGTTTTTT,CASSFDAGANEKLFF
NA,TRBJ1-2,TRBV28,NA,TGTGCCAGCAGCCTTACGGAACCCACCTATGGCTACACCTTC,CASSLTEPTYGYTF
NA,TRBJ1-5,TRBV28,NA,TGTGCCAGCAGTTTACAAGGATTCAATAGCAATCAGCCCCAGCATTTT,CASSLQGFNSNQPQHF
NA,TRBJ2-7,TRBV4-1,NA,TGCGCCAGCAGTCAGACAGGACGAGAGCAGTACTTC,CASSQTGREQYF
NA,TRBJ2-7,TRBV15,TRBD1,TGTGCCACCAGTACAGGACAGGGCTACGAGCAGTACTTC,CATSTGQGYEQYF
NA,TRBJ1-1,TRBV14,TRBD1,TGTGCCAGCAGCCAAGGGAGACAGGGGATCACTTTCTTT,CASSQGRQGITFF
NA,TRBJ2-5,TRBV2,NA,TGTGCCAGCCTTTTGAAGGAGACCCAGTACTTC,CASLLKETQYF
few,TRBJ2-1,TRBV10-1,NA,TGCGCCAGCTCGACAGGTACCTACAATGAGCAGTTCTTC,CASSTGTYNEQFF
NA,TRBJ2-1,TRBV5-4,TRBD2,TGTGCCAGCAGCTTACCACCCTCCGGCGGGAGGGCCGGTGATGAGCAGTTCTTC,CASSLPPSGGRAGDEQFF
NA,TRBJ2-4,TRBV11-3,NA,TGTGCCAGCAGCCAAGAAGGGGTGGGACGGCAATACTTC,CASSQEGVGRQYF
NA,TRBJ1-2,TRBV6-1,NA,TGTGCCAGCAGTGGTGGGGGGACGGGCCTTAACTATGGCTACACCTTC,CASSGGGTGLNYGYTF
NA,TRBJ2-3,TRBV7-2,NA,TGTGCCAGCAGCCCGTACCGGGATACGCAGTATTTT,CASSPYRDTQYF
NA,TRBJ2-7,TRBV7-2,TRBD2,TGTGCCAGCAGCTTATTAGAAGCGGGAGATCGGGAGCAGTACTTC,CASSLLEAGDREQYF
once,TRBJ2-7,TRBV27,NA,TGTGCCAGCAGTCGGAAGCTGGGGGAGCAGTACTTC,CASSRKLGEQYF
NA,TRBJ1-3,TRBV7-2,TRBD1,TGTGCCGGCAGGGGGCTTTCAGGAAACACCATATATTTT,CAGRGLSGNTIYF